This T cell receptor (beta chain) was obtained from a study of glioma-infiltrating T cells after dendritic cell vaccination. About the study: Treatment, given 2003 to 2012, was autologous tumor lysate-pulsed dendritic cell vaccination.

The method was immunoSEQ multiplex PCR; TCRdb's version includes in-frame clones alone and lacks a portion of them. Of over 90,000 clones listed, 65% to 85% are singletons. V lost 5 bases to trimming and J lost 0 bases, with 13 bases between them. This CDR3 comprises 15 residues. Germline V lookup: CDR1 LNHDA, CDR2 SQIVND (reference sequence). Time point meaning: after dendritic cell vaccination, including at tumor progression/relapse. V gene TRBV19 combines with J gene TRBJ2-5; TRBD1 might be the D (6 bases). Specimen: blood, collected after dendritic cell vaccination. The origin of this receptor is a human donor with glioblastoma. The CDR3 DNA is TGTGCCAGTAGTCCCCCCGGGACATACCAAGAGACCCAGTACTTC. Its translation is CASSPPGTYQETQYF.